Listed below are T cell receptor beta chains from one sample, sequenced in a study of blood T cell repertoires in COVID-19. Assay: immunoSEQ multiplex PCR; the TCRdb copy retains only in-frame clones and omits some. This table holds 150,000 or so clones, roughly 84% found once. Sequenced input: peripheral blood. The receptor source for this set is a man aged 18 to 30 with active or convalescent COVID-19. Each CDR3 is given with its conserved first and last residue. D genes are given only for firm matches. For some rows the clone size is stated as once, few or many, or as a class when expanded; others skip it.

V gene,J gene,D gene,clone size,CDR3 DNA,CDR3 protein
TRBV6-6,TRBJ1-4,TRBD1,-,TGTGCCAGCACCGACAGGGGGGGGTCTAATGAAAAACTGTTTTTT,CASTDRGGSNEKLFF
TRBV5-1,TRBJ1-6,-,-,TGCGCCAGCAGCCCCCTGTCCACAGGCGAATCACCCCTCCACTTT,CASSPLSTGESPLHF
TRBV4-1,TRBJ1-4,-,-,TGCGCCAGCAGCCAAGATCCCAGCGATGAAAAACTGTTTTTT,CASSQDPSDEKLFF
TRBV19,TRBJ1-2,TRBD1,-,TGTGCCAGTAGTCCAGGGACAGGGAGTACTTATGGCTACACCTTC,CASSPGTGSTYGYTF
TRBV9,TRBJ1-2,-,-,TGTGCCAGCAGCCCCCGAGGAGGAGGAGATTGGGAAGATGGCTACACCTTC,CASSPRGGGDWEDGYTF
TRBV7-2,TRBJ2-5,-,once,TGTGCCAGCAGCTTGACTCCCCAAGAGACCCAGTACTTC,CASSLTPQETQYF
TRBV29-1,TRBJ2-7,TRBD1,-,TGCAGCGTTGACGTGACAGGGGCCTACGAGCAGTACTTC,CSVDVTGAYEQYF
TRBV18,TRBJ2-3,-,-,TGTGCCAGCTCACCAGAGTACGGGACAGATACGCAGTATTTT,CASSPEYGTDTQYF
TRBV5-1,TRBJ1-4,-,-,TGCGCCAGCAGCCCACAGGGAGCAACTAATGAAAAACTGTTTTTT,CASSPQGATNEKLFF
TRBV5-6,TRBJ2-2,-,-,TGTGCCAGCAGCCATCCATCCGGGAACACCGGGGAGCTGTTTTTT,CASSHPSGNTGELFF
TRBV11-1,TRBJ2-7,TRBD2,few,TGTGCCAGCAGCCGCACTAGCGGGAGGGTCTACGAGCAGTACTTC,CASSRTSGRVYEQYF
TRBV3-1/TRBV3-2,TRBJ2-5,TRBD2,-,TGTGCCAGCAGCCAAGAGATACCCCGGACTAGTATGGAAGAGACCCAGTACTTC,CASSQEIPRTSMEETQYF
TRBV5-5,TRBJ1-1,TRBD1,few,TGTGCCAGCAGCCAACCTCAGGGGGGCACTGAAGCTTTCTTT,CASSQPQGGTEAFF
TRBV6-5,TRBJ1-2,-,-,TGTGCCAGCACCCCCCCGGGGGAGGCCTATGGCTACACCTTC,CASTPPGEAYGYTF
TRBV6-1,TRBJ1-5,-,-,TGTGCCAGCAGTGAGACACAACTTAGCAATCAGCCCCAGCATTTT,CASSETQLSNQPQHF
TRBV29-1,TRBJ1-2,TRBD1,-,TGCAGCGCCTCCGGGACAGTCTATGGCTACACCTTC,CSASGTVYGYTF
TRBV6-1,TRBJ1-5,-,-,TGTGCCAGCAGTGGGTTGCGTTCCTCAGGTTCCAATCAGCCCCAGCATTTT,CASSGLRSSGSNQPQHF
TRBV27,TRBJ2-7,TRBD1,-,TGTGCCAGCAGTCCGGGACAGGGGCCCCACGGAACCTACGAGCAGTACTTC,CASSPGQGPHGTYEQYF
TRBV9,TRBJ1-2,TRBD1,-,TGTGCCAGCAGTCCCGGGACAGCTTATGGCTACACCTTC,CASSPGTAYGYTF
TRBV6-5,TRBJ1-2,TRBD1,-,TGTGCCAGCAGTCTAGGGACAGGGGGCCGGGGCTACACCTTC,CASSLGTGGRGYTF
TRBV24-1,TRBJ2-1,-,-,TGTGCCACCAGTGATTGGGGGAGCGGGTATCGGGGTGAGCAGTTCTTC,CATSDWGSGYRGEQFF
TRBV4-1,TRBJ2-7,TRBD1,-,TGCGCCAGCAGCCTGCGACAGGGACCCTACGAGCAGTACTTC,CASSLRQGPYEQYF
TRBV6-5,TRBJ1-1,-,-,TGTGCCAGCAGCCCGGACTTCGGTTCTACTGAAGCTTTCTTT,CASSPDFGSTEAFF
TRBV6-5,TRBJ1-2,-,few,TGTGCCAGCACCCAGGGTCATGGCTACACCTTC,CASTQGHGYTF
TRBV6-1,TRBJ2-3,TRBD1,once,TGTGCCAGCAGTGAAGACAGGGGCAACACAGATACGCAGTATTTT,CASSEDRGNTDTQYF
TRBV6-2/TRBV6-3,TRBJ2-5,TRBD1,-,TGTGCCAGCAGTTCCACAGGGGTGCGGGAGACCCAGTACTTC,CASSSTGVRETQYF
TRBV29-1,TRBJ1-2,-,-,TGCAGCGCTCGGGGTTTAGACGGCTACACCTTC,CSARGLDGYTF
TRBV6-4,TRBJ1-2,TRBD1,-,TGTGCCAGCAGTGGAGATACAGGGGGAAGGTACACCTTC,CASSGDTGGRYTF
TRBV10-2,TRBJ1-3,TRBD1,-,TGCGCCAGCAGTACCGGGACAGGGACTCTCGGAAACACCATATATTTT,CASSTGTGTLGNTIYF
TRBV15,TRBJ1-4,-,-,TGTGCCACCAGCAGAGATCCCCTGGGGGGGGCGGCAACTAATGAAAAACTGTTTTTT,CATSRDPLGGAATNEKLFF
TRBV6-1,TRBJ1-6,-,-,TGTGCCAGCAGTGGCGACTTCGGGGGATACAATTCACCCCTCCACTTT,CASSGDFGGYNSPLHF
TRBV19,TRBJ1-6,TRBD1,-,TGTGCCAGTAGTATTGTTGTCCGGGACAGGGGTGCACCCCTCCACTTT,CASSIVVRDRGAPLHF
TRBV7-2,TRBJ1-6,TRBD1,-,TGTGCCAGCAGGCGCCGAGGGGGCGAGGGGGATTCACCCCTCCACTTT,CASRRRGGEGDSPLHF
TRBV24-1,TRBJ2-7,TRBD1,once,TGTGCCACCAGTGATACGGACAGGGGGGGGCCTGAGCAGTACTTC,CATSDTDRGGPEQYF
TRBV12-3/TRBV12-4,TRBJ2-1,-,-,TGTGCCAGCAGTTTAGTGGGGCAGCAGTTCTTC,CASSLVGQQFF
TRBV7-9,TRBJ2-2,TRBD1,-,TGTGCCAGCAGCCCTGTGGGACAGGCCACCGGGGAGCTGTTTTTT,CASSPVGQATGELFF
TRBV5-6,TRBJ1-5,-,once,TGTGCCAGCAGCGCGGCGGGGGATATAAGCAATCAGCCCCAGCATTTT,CASSAAGDISNQPQHF
TRBV27,TRBJ1-1,-,-,TGTGCCAGCAGTTTATCCCCGAACAGGGTAGAAGCTTTCTTT,CASSLSPNRVEAFF
TRBV4-1,TRBJ2-5,TRBD1,-,TGCGCCAGCAGCTGGACAGGGGCGGGAGAGACCCAGTACTTC,CASSWTGAGETQYF
TRBV7-2,TRBJ1-2,-,-,TGTGCCAGCAGCTCACAGGGCCGCATAAGCTATGGCTACACCTTC,CASSSQGRISYGYTF
TRBV10-2,TRBJ2-1,TRBD2,-,TGCGCCAGCAGTGGATCGGGGGGTCCCTCCTACAATGAGCAGTTCTTC,CASSGSGGPSYNEQFF
TRBV13,TRBJ2-1,TRBD1,-,TGTGCCAGCAGCTTGGCAAGATGGACAGGAGTAAGGCAGTTCTTC,CASSLARWTGVRQFF
TRBV28,TRBJ2-5,TRBD1,-,TGTGCCAGCAGTTTCACCGGACAGGGGCTAAAAGAGACCCAGTACTTC,CASSFTGQGLKETQYF
TRBV6-5,TRBJ1-2,TRBD1,once,TGTGCCAGCAACAACCCAGGGGGCGTAAACTATGGCTACACCTTC,CASNNPGGVNYGYTF
TRBV27,TRBJ2-2,-,-,TGTGCCAGCAGCCCAAGGCCCGGGTTTCACACCGGGGAGCTGTTTTTT,CASSPRPGFHTGELFF
TRBV7-7,TRBJ2-5,TRBD1,few,TGTGCTAGCAGCCGAACAGGGGGCGCGGAGACCCAGTACTTC,CASSRTGGAETQYF
TRBV7-2,TRBJ2-3,-,-,TGTGCCAGCAGCTCCCCCCCCCTTCTTACAGATACGCAGTATTTT,CASSSPPLLTDTQYF
TRBV7-2,TRBJ2-5,TRBD2,-,TGTGCCAGCAGCACTACTAGCGGGGGGGAGACCCAGTACTTC,CASSTTSGGETQYF
TRBV5-6,TRBJ1-1,-,-,TGTGCCAGCAGCTTAATAGGAGGGAACACTGAAGCTTTCTTT,CASSLIGGNTEAFF
TRBV7-9,TRBJ2-1,-,-,TGTGCCAGCAGCAGAGCTGGACAGTCAGTATACAATGAGCAGTTCTTC,CASSRAGQSVYNEQFF
TRBV20-1,TRBJ1-5,-,-,TGCAGTGCTGATATGTCTAGGCCCCAGCATTTT,CSADMSRPQHF
TRBV19,TRBJ2-1,-,-,TGTGCCAGTTCGAAGACCAGGGGTGGCTCCTACAATGAGCAGTTCTTC,CASSKTRGGSYNEQFF
TRBV4-2,TRBJ2-2,TRBD1,once,TGTGCCAGTGGACAGGGAGGCACCGGGGAGCTGTTTTTT,CASGQGGTGELFF
TRBV2,TRBJ2-7,TRBD2,-,TGTGCCAGCAGCACCACCGGACTAGCCTCCTACGAGCAGTACTTC,CASSTTGLASYEQYF
TRBV6-5,TRBJ2-5,TRBD2,-,TGTGCCAGCACCGAGACTAGCGGGGCAACCCAGTACTTC,CASTETSGATQYF
TRBV7-9,TRBJ2-7,TRBD2,-,TGTGCCAGCAGCCAAAGGCGGGGGGTCTACGAGCAGTACTTC,CASSQRRGVYEQYF
TRBV7-2,TRBJ2-1,TRBD2,-,TGTGCCAGCAGGTCGGGACTAGTGAGCTTAAATGAGCAGTTCTTC,CASRSGLVSLNEQFF
TRBV6-6,TRBJ1-5,-,-,TGTGCCAGCCTGGGGGGTGGCCACAATCAGCCCCAGCATTTT,CASLGGGHNQPQHF